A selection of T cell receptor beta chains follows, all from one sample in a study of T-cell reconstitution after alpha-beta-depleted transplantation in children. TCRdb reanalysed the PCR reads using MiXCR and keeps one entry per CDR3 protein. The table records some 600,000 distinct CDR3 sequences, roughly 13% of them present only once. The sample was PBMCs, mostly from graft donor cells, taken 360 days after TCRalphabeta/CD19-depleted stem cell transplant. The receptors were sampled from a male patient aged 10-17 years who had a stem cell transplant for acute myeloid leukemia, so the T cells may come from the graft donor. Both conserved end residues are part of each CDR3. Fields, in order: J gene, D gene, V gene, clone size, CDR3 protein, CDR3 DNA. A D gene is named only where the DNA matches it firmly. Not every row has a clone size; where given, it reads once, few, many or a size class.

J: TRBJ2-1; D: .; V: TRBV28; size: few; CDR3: CASSLSPVYNEQFF; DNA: TGTGCCAGCAGTTTGTCTCCCGTATACAATGAGCAGTTCTTC
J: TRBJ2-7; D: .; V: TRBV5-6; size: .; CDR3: CASSLLWALRSEQYF; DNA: TGTGCCAGCAGCTTGCTGTGGGCTCTGAGGTCCGAGCAGTACTTC
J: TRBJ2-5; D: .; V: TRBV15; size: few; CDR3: CATSRAAETQYF; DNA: TGTGCCACCAGCAGAGCCGCAGAGACCCAGTACTTC
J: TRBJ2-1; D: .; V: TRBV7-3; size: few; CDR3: CASSLTYSLGPRGNEQFF; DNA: TGTGCCAGCAGCTTAACGTACTCACTCGGACCCCGTGGGAATGAGCAGTTCTTC
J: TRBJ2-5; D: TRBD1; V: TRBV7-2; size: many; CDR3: CASRDRQETQYF; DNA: TGTGCCAGCAGGGACAGGCAAGAGACCCAGTACTTC
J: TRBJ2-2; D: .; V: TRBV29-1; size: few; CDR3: CSVREVNTGELFF; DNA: TGCAGCGTTCGGGAAGTGAACACCGGGGAGCTGTTTTTT
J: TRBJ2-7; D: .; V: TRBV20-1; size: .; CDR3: CSARGLLTYEQYF; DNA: TGCAGTGCTAGGGGACTCCTGACCTACGAGCAGTACTTC
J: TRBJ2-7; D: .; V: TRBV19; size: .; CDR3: CASSMFPGTVYEQYF; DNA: TGTGCCAGTTCTATGTTTCCCGGGACGGTCTACGAGCAGTACTTC
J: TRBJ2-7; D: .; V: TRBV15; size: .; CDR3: CATSRDSGASYEQYF; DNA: TGTGCCACCAGCAGAGATTCAGGGGCCTCCTACGAGCAGTACTTC
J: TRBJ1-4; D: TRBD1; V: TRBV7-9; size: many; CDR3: CALTGPYTTNEKLFF; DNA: TGTGCCCTGACAGGGCCCTACACAACTAATGAAAAACTGTTTTTT
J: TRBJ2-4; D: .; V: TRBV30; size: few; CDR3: CACLAKNIQYF; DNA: TGTGCCTGTCTAGCCAAAAACATTCAGTACTTC
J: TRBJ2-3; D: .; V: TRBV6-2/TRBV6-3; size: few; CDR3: CASSDSYTQYF; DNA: TGTGCCAGCAGTGACTCCTATACGCAGTATTTT
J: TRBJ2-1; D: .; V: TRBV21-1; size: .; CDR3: CASSNETSGTLYNEQFF; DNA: TGTGCCAGCAGCAATGAGACTAGCGGGACACTTTACAATGAGCAGTTCTTC
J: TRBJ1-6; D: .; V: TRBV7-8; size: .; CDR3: CASSRGFMTPLHF; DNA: TGTGCCAGCAGCCGAGGGTTTATGACACCCCTCCACTTT
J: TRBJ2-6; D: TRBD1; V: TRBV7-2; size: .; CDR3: CASSFNHRTGRANVLTF; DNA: TGTGCCAGCAGCTTCAACCACCGGACAGGTCGGGCCAACGTCCTGACTTTC